A single sample is the source of the 25 T cell receptor beta chains below, sequenced in a study of CD8+ T cells in alopecia areata (dated by TCRdb to the late 2010s). The time point label of this sample denotes: approximately 4 weeks on oral tofacitinib. The treatment or condition label for this specimen denotes: oral pan-JAK inhibitor, 5-10 mg twice daily. Libraries were made using the immunoSEQ multiplex PCR assay. RNA was extracted from all samples and reverse transcribed into cDNA, which served as template for TCR sequencing. TCRdb's version of the immuneACCESS table is confined to in-frame rearrangements and falls short of the full clone set. An unresolved V gene accounts for under half of the shortfall where checked; the remainder is of unknown origin. Counted in this sample were under 250,000 clones; less than 75% of them appeared once. The ten top clones hold around 1.4% of the sample. Material: CD4+ T cells sorted from blood, obtained at week 4, from a patient treated with tofacitinib. These receptors all stem from a human donor with alopecia areata.

This clone was counted a single time. This chain connects TRBV29-1 to TRBJ1-1, with D unresolved. The CDR3 runs to 14 residues. Trimming shortened V by 3 bases and J by 5 bases, and 16 bases separated the two germline ends. CDR1 is SQVTM, CDR2 ANQGSEA, per germline. Written as DNA, the CDR3 is TGCAGCGTTGAGGAGCACGGAGGCTTTACTGAAGCTTTCTTT. Protein product: CSVEEHGGFTEAFF.

The chain is built from TRBV15 and TRBJ1-2; a weak D match, TRBD1 (5 bases). Germline V gene lookup returns CDR1 LNHNV and CDR2 YYDKDF (reference sequence). V was clipped by 0 bases and J by 5 bases, with 13 bases between them. The CDR3 runs 15 residues. The CDR3 DNA follows: TGTGCCACCAGCAGAGATAATGCAGGGAGGTATGGCTACACCTTC. It translates to CATSRDNAGRYGYTF.

This clone was seen a handful of times. The rearrangement joins TRBV7-9 to TRBJ2-1, with TRBD2 matching 11 bases. The CDR3 is 16 residues long. Germline values: CDR1 SEHNR, CDR2 FQNEAQ (reference sequence). V lost 0 bases and J lost 7; bases outside the gene matches: 5. CDR3 protein: CASSLASSGGRNEQFF. CDR3 DNA: TGTGCCAGCAGCTTAGCGTCTAGCGGGGGGAGAAATGAGCAGTTCTTC.

The rearrangement uses TRBV5-6 and TRBJ1-4; D remains ambiguous. V dropped 0 bases and J dropped 5 bases, with 8 bases sitting between them. Germline loops: CDR1 SGHDT, CDR2 YYEEEE. The CDR3 is 14 amino acids. The CDR3 region has the DNA TGTGCCAGCAGCTTGGCCGGGAGAAATGAAAAACTGTTTTTT. It specifies CASSLAGRNEKLFF.

Of note for this clone: The sample has other DNA sequences that encode this CDR3 too. The CDR3 coding sequence is TGCGCCAGCAGGGAGGTAGGGGATGAGCAGTTCTTC. Translating it yields CASREVGDEQFF. This sequence joins TRBV5-1 and TRBJ2-1; either TRBD1 or TRBD2 may fit D (5 bases each). CDR1 is SGHRS and CDR2 is YFSETQ in the germline V gene. Between the trimmed V and J ends, which lost 5 bases and 8 bases, there was a span of 11 bases. This CDR3 is 12 amino acids long.

This clone was seen more than once but under ten times. The CDR3 coding sequence is TGTGCCAGCAGCAAACCCCCGGGGGAGATCTCCTACGAGCAGTACTTC. Its translation: CASSKPPGEISYEQYF. The chain is built from TRBV21-1 and TRBJ2-7; the table's D call, TRBD2, was not checked against the DNA. TRBV21-1 is tagged as a pseudogene. CDR3 size: 16 residues.

CDR3 amino acids: CSVAGTTSGYTF. CDR3 in DNA: TGCAGCGTAGCCGGGACGACGAGCGGCTACACCTTC. The gene calls are TRBV29-1 and TRBJ1-2, with D possibly TRBD1 on 5 matching bases. The CDR3 is 12 residues long. The V gene's germline CDR1 is SQVTM and CDR2 ANQGSEA. Trimming pared 6 bases from V and 8 bases from J, leaving 16 bases between.

The chain couples TRBV27 to TRBJ2-3; 10 nucleotides line up with TRBD2. Unmatched junction bases numbered 7, after V lost 4 bases and J lost 0 bases. CDR1 MNHEY and CDR2 SMNVEV come from the germline V gene (reference sequence). The CDR3 consists of 17 residues. The CDR3 nucleotides are TGTGCCAGCAGTTCGGCGGGGACTAGCGTTAGCACAGATACGCAGTATTTT. Translated, it gives CASSSAGTSVSTDTQYF.

Only a few counts were recorded for this clone. The V gene is TRBV7-2, the J gene TRBJ2-7; TRBD1 or TRBD2 may be the D gene (6 bases each). The V and J ends lost 5 bases and 5 bases respectively, with 10 bases between them. The CDR3 loop spans 12 amino acids. Germline assignment: CDR1 SGHTA and CDR2 FQGNSA. CDR3 amino acids: CASSPGAHEQYF. In DNA, the CDR3 is TGTGCCAGCAGCCCGGGGGCCCACGAGCAGTACTTC.

This chain joins TRBV27 and TRBJ2-6; no reliable D call. The CDR3 spans 14 residues. Germline V gene data show CDR1 as MNHEY and CDR2 as SMNVEV (reference sequence). Trimming cost V 3 bases and J 4 bases, with 7 bases left between them. The CDR3 reads CASSLLPGANVLTF. CDR3 coding DNA: TGTGCCAGCAGTTTGCTTCCCGGGGCCAACGTCCTGACTTTC.

The chain employs TRBV7-9 and TRBJ1-1; the D is unclear. V was shortened by 4 bases and J by 6 bases, with 15 bases between the two germline ends. Germline assignment: CDR1 SEHNR and CDR2 FQNEAQ (reference sequence). CDR3 size: 14 residues. Written as DNA, the CDR3 is TGTGCCAGCAGCTCCGGGCTCCCAGGCGCTGAAGCTTTCTTT. This encodes CASSSGLPGAEAFF.

The chain joins TRBV5-4 to TRBJ2-5; D is uncertain. In germline, CDR1 is SGHNT, CDR2 YYREEE (reference sequence). The CDR3 extends over 13 amino acids. V lost 4 bases and J 5 bases, leaving 12 bases between the germline ends. CDR3 DNA sequence: TGTGCCAGCAGCGCCACGGATGTGGAGACCCAGTACTTC. Its translation: CASSATDVETQYF.

This clone has more than one count but fewer than ten. The chain couples TRBV9 to TRBJ2-4; no reliable D call. CDR1 and CDR2 from the germline V gene are SGDLS and YYNGEE. The CDR3 is 13 residues long. The germline V and J ends were trimmed by 0 bases and 9 bases, with 10 bases remaining between them. The CDR3: CASSVEPTGIQYF. The CDR3 DNA sequence: TGTGCCAGCAGCGTAGAACCGACGGGCATTCAGTACTTC.

In this sample, this clone turned up a few times. This sequence joins TRBV4-1 and TRBJ1-6; unclear D gene. Trimming removed 0 bases from V and 4 bases from J, with 10 bases in between. The CDR3 consists of 16 residues. Germline-derived CDR1 and CDR2 are MGHRA and YSYEKL. CDR3 amino acids: CASSQDPGVYNSPLHF. The DNA of the CDR3 is TGCGCCAGCAGCCAAGACCCGGGAGTATATAATTCACCCCTCCACTTT.

This clone appeared a few times. This chain connects TRBV7-3 to TRBJ2-2; 7 nucleotides line up with TRBD1. Germline trimming cut 5 bases from V and 6 bases from J; bases unmatched to any gene: 6. Germline V gene data show CDR1 as SGHTA and CDR2 as FQGTGA. This CDR3 has 14 residues. In DNA form, the CDR3 reads TGTGCCAGCAGCCCCGACAGGGTAGCCGGGGAGCTGTTTTTT. Its protein is CASSPDRVAGELFF.

The chain links TRBV4-3 to TRBJ1-3; D call uncertain. This CDR3 comprises 15 residues. The V end lost 0 bases, the J end lost 4 bases, and 10 bases lay between the germline ends. Germline V CDR1 and CDR2: LGHNA, YSLEER. This chain's CDR3 is CASSQDKRTGNTIYF. CDR3 DNA sequence: TGCGCCAGCAGCCAAGACAAAAGGACCGGAAACACCATATATTTT.

The chain employs TRBV29-1 and TRBJ2-2; TRBD1 agrees at 10 bases. Losses at the gene ends were 7 bases for V and 5 bases for J; bases not matched to a gene: 4. The germline CDR1 and CDR2 sequences are SQVTM and ANQGSEA. The CDR3 covers 13 residues. CDR3 loop: CSARTGGTGELFF. CDR3 nucleotides: TGCAGCGCCAGGACAGGGGGAACCGGGGAGCTGTTTTTT.

This clone was seen only a few times. This chain uses TRBV7-9 with TRBJ2-1, with D tentatively TRBD1 (7 bases). Germline V CDR1 and CDR2: SEHNR, FQNEAQ (reference sequence). Trimming removed 5 bases at V and 1 base at J, with 12 bases between. The CDR3 contains 15 residues. CDR3: CASSQGGGSYNEQFF. The CDR3, as DNA: TGTGCCAGCAGCCAGGGGGGCGGGTCCTACAATGAGCAGTTCTTC.

This sequence joins TRBV6-6 and TRBJ2-5; the D gene is possibly TRBD1 (7 bases). The CDR3 extends over 15 amino acids. Germline V gene data show CDR1 as MNHNY and CDR2 as SVGAGI (reference sequence). V lost 8 bases and J 0 bases, leaving 16 bases between the germline ends. The CDR3 DNA follows: TGTGCCAGCCGACTAGGGGGCAGGGACCAAGAGACCCAGTACTTC. Its protein is CASRLGGRDQETQYF.

This clone came up a few times. The J gene is TRBJ2-5, the V gene TRBV7-9; D call uncertain. Germline values: CDR1 SEHNR, CDR2 FQNEAQ (reference sequence). The CDR3 is 14 amino acids. Between the trimmed V and J ends, which lost 0 bases and 7 bases, there was a span of 12 bases. The CDR3 loop reads CASSLAAPVGTQYF. The CDR3, as DNA: TGTGCCAGCAGCTTAGCCGCTCCTGTGGGGACCCAGTACTTC.

The chain is built from TRBV2 and TRBJ1-1, with D unresolved. Germline V CDR1 and CDR2: SNHLY, FYNNEI. Trimming removed 3 bases at V and 2 bases at J, with 4 bases between. The CDR3 loop spans 12 amino acids. The CDR3: CASSEDNTEAFF. The CDR3 DNA follows: TGTGCCAGCAGTGAGGACAACACTGAAGCTTTCTTT.

Many counts were recorded for this clone. This chain joins TRBV14 and TRBJ2-5, with D uncertain. V shed 0 bases and J shed 7 bases, with 15 bases lying between them. The CDR3 runs 15 residues. CDR1 is SGHDN and CDR2 is FVKESK in the germline V gene. This chain's CDR3 is CASSQDPAGRTTQYF. The CDR3 DNA follows: TGTGCCAGCAGCCAAGATCCCGCCGGCAGGACGACCCAGTACTTC.

The rearrangement uses TRBV29-1 and TRBJ2-3; 8 nucleotides line up with TRBD2. Germline V CDR1 and CDR2: SQVTM, ANQGSEA. Trimming cost V 4 bases and J 7 bases; bases outside gene matches: 10. The CDR3 runs to 14 residues. The CDR3 protein is CSVVPGGAVYTQYF. CDR3 DNA: TGCAGCGTTGTACCCGGGGGGGCGGTATATACGCAGTATTTT.

The chain is built from TRBV6-5 and TRBJ2-6, with no clear D. CDR1 is MNHEY and CDR2 is SVGAGI in the germline V gene. The CDR3 loop spans 15 amino acids. V was clipped by 0 bases and J by 1 base, with 4 bases between them. Here the CDR3 reads CASSYSWSGANVLTF. The CDR3 region has the DNA TGTGCCAGCAGTTACTCGTGGTCTGGGGCCAACGTCCTGACTTTC.

This clone was seen repeatedly, ten times or more. The rearrangement uses TRBV10-2 and TRBJ2-2; perhaps TRBD1 as D (6 bases). This CDR3 contains 17 residues. The V and J ends lost 6 bases and 2 bases respectively, with 19 bases between them. Germline V gives CDR1 WSHSY, CDR2 SAAADI. CDR3 coding DNA: TGCGCCAGCAGGGCAATGGGGGCAGGGATTAACACCGGGGAGCTGTTTTTT. It encodes CASRAMGAGINTGELFF.